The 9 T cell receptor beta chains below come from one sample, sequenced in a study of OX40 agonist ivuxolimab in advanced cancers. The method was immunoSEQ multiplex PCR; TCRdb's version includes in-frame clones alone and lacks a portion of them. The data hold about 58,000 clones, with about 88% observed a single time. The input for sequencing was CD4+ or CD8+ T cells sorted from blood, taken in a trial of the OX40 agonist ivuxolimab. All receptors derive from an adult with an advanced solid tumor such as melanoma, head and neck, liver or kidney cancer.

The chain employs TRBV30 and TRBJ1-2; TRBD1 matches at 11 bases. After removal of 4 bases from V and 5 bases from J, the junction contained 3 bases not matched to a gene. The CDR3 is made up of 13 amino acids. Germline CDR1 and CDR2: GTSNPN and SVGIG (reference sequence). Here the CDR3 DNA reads TGTGCCTGGACCCGGGACAGGGGGTATGGCTACACCTTC. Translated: CAWTRDRGYGYTF.

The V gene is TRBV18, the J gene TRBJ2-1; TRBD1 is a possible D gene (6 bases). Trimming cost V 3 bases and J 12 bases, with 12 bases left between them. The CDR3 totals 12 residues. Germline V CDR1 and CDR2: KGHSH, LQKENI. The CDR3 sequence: CASSPNQGMQFF. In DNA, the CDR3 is TGTGCCAGCTCACCCAATCAGGGGATGCAGTTCTTC.

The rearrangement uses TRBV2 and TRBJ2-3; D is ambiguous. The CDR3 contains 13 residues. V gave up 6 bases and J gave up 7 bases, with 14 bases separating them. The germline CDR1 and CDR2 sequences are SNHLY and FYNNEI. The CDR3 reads CASSPQKFNTQYF. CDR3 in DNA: TGTGCCAGCAGCCCACAAAAGTTTAATACGCAGTATTTT.

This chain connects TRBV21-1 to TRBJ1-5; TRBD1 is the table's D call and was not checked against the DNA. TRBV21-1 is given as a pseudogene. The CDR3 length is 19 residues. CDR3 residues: CASSKERDRVKGGNQPQHF. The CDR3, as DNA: TGTGCCAGCAGCAAAGAACGGGACAGGGTGAAGGGCGGCAATCAGCCCCAGCATTTT.

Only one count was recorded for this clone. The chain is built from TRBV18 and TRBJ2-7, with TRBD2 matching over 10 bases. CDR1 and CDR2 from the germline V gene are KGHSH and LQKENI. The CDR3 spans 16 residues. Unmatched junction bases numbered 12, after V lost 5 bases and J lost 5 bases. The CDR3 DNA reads TGTGCCAGCTCAGCAACTCTAGCGGGGGATGTTAACGAGCAGTACTTC. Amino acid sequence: CASSATLAGDVNEQYF.

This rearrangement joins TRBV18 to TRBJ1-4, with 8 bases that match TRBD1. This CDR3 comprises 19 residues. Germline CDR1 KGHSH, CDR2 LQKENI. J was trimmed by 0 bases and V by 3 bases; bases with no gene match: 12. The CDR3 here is CASSPSLTGGLATNEKLFF. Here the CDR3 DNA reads TGTGCCAGCTCACCGAGTTTAACAGGGGGACTTGCAACTAATGAAAAACTGTTTTTT.

CDR3 protein: CASSHRGGNTIYF. The CDR3 bases are TGTGCCAGCAGCCATCGCGGGGGAAACACCATATATTTT. V is TRBV9 and J is TRBJ1-3; no reliable D call. The length of the CDR3 is 13 residues. CDR1 is SGDLS and CDR2 is YYNGEE in the germline V gene. Between the trimmed V and J ends, which lost 4 bases and 4 bases, there was a span of 9 bases.

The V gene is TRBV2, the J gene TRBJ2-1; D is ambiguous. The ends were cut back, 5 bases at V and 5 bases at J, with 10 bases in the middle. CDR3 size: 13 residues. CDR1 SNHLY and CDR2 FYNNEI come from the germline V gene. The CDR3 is CASSLGVDNEQFF. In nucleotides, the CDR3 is TGTGCCAGCAGTCTCGGTGTAGACAATGAGCAGTTCTTC.

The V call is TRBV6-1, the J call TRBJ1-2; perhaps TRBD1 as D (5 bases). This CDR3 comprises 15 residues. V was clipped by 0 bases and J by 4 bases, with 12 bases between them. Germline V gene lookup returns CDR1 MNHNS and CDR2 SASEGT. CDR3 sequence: CASSEASWGSYGYTF. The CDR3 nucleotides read TGTGCCAGCAGTGAAGCGTCCTGGGGCTCCTATGGCTACACCTTC.